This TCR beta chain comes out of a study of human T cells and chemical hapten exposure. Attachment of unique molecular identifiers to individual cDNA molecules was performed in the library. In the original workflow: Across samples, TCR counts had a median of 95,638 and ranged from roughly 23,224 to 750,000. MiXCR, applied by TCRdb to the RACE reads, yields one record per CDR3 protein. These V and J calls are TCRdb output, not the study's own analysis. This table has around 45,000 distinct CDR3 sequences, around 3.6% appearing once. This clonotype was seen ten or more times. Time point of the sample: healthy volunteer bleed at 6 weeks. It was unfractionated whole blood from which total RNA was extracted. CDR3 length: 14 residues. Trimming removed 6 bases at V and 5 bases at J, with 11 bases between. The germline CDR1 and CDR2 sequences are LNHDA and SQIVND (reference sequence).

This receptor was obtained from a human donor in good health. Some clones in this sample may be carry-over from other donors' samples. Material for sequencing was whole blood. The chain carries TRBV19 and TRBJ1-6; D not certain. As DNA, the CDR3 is TGTGCCAGTAGGAAAGGGCGGGATAATTCACCCCTCCACTTT. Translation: CASRKGRDNSPLHF.